This T cell receptor beta chain was sequenced for a study of neurological immune-mediated disorders. General study results and limits: Levels of TCR clonal expansion peaked in HTLV-1-associated myelopathy and reached their lowest in multiple sclerosis, under those of healthy controls.

The unsorted libraries originated from 2 million PBMCs that had been stored at -80 C. Trimming took 5 bases from V and 5 from J, leaving 14 bases between them. The CDR3 has 14 amino acids. TCRdb fed the 5' RACE reads into MiXCR, producing one record per CDR3 protein. This sample has 65,000 to 80,000 distinct CDR3 sequences, with 15% to 20% found just once. This clonotype was seen a handful of times. Its target is not known. The sequence came from a woman between 40 and 55 years old in good health. Sample: PBMCs. V usage is TRBV12-3 or TRBV12-4 and J usage is TRBJ2-3; D perhaps matches TRBD2 (7 bases). In nucleotides, the CDR3 is TGTGCCAGCAGTCGCACTAGGGGGGGAGATACGCAGTATTTT. It codes for CASSRTRGGDTQYF.